This section outlines one TCR beta chain sequence together with its context. Some clones are missing from TCRdb's copy, which holds only in-frame ones; the method was immunoSEQ multiplex PCR. The sample lists about 210,000 clones, roughly 90% occurring once. Germline CDR1 is SGHAT and CDR2 is FQNNGV. V was clipped by 7 bases and J by 7 bases; unmatched bases: 9. The CDR3 sequence is 13 residues long. This sample stems from a study of blood T cell repertoires in COVID-19. Across the study: From T cells, B-cell-depleted T cells, or PBMCs came the material, which was cDNA or gDNA.

Sample: PBMCs or T cells enriched from blood (not recorded which). J is TRBJ1-2 and V is TRBV11-2; 7 positions match TRBD1. This sequence was found in a woman in her 30s who had been exposed to COVID-19. The CDR3 DNA reads as TGTGCCAGCACGGGGCATCAGGGGGTTGGCTACACCTTC. Its translation: CASTGHQGVGYTF.